These 23 T cell receptor beta chains originate from one sample sequenced in a study of blood T cells in healthy people across ages. A J-beta primer mix and a sample-barcoded 5' primer were used in a second PCR of about 6 to 12 cycles. TCRdb redid the calling of the 5' RACE reads with MiXCR, one entry per CDR3 protein. The data contain 730,000 or so distinct CDR3 sequences, about 42% of them seen just once; the ten biggest clones take up more than 20%. The source material was blood. These receptors came from an older woman in good health.

The rearrangement uses TRBV20-1 and TRBJ2-1; TRBD2 matches 7 bases. CDR1 and CDR2 (germline): DFQATT, SNEGSKA (reference sequence). Trimming at V came to 3 bases and at J to 6 bases, leaving 8 bases not matched to a gene. This CDR3 region has 14 residues. CDR3 in amino acids: CSASIRGSSNEQFF. As DNA, the CDR3 is TGCAGTGCTAGTATTCGCGGGAGTAGCAATGAGCAGTTCTTC.

CDR3 sequence reads: CASRNPGQGSSYEQYF. The CDR3 DNA reads TGTGCCAGCAGGAACCCCGGGCAGGGGAGCTCCTACGAGCAGTACTTC. This chain uses TRBV6-6 with TRBJ2-7; D may be TRBD1 (6 bases). CDR3 length: 16 residues. Germline CDR1 is MNHNY and CDR2 is SVGAGI (reference sequence). V lost 6 bases, J lost 0 bases, and 18 bases lay in between.

The V and J genes are TRBV6-1 and TRBJ1-5; 7 positions agree with TRBD1. The CDR3 length is 17 residues. Germline CDR1 is MNHNS and CDR2 is SASEGT. J lost 4 bases, V lost 0 bases, and 9 bases had no gene match. CDR3 DNA sequence: TGTGCCAGCAGTGAAGCGAGATGGCAGGGGGATAATCAGCCCCAGCATTTT. This sequence encodes CASSEARWQGDNQPQHF.

This clonotype was seen ten or more times. Germline is not matched at one junction end, which may reflect a read error. V is TRBV12-3 or TRBV12-4 and J is TRBJ2-5; unclear D gene. The CDR3 extends over 13 amino acids. The CDR3 coding sequence is TGTGCCAGCAGCTTAGGATTAAAGGAGACCCAGTACTTC. Translating it yields CASSLGLKETQYF.

This clonotype was found a few times. V and J are TRBV9 and TRBJ2-7; D is unresolved. Germline assignment: CDR1 SGDLS and CDR2 YYNGEE. There are 14 residues in the CDR3. Trimming took off 0 bases at V and 3 bases at J, with 10 bases between the two ends. The DNA of the CDR3 is TGTGCCAGCAGCGTAGGGCAGGAAATCTACGAGCAGTACTTC. Amino acids: CASSVGQEIYEQYF.

V and J are TRBV5-1 and TRBJ2-1; 11 bases line up with TRBD2. CDR3 length: 14 residues. V was pared by 5 bases and J by 5 bases, with 3 bases of the junction left unmatched. Germline assignment: CDR1 SGHRS and CDR2 YFSETQ. In DNA form, the CDR3 reads TGCGCCAGCAGACTAGCGGGGGCACACAATGAGCAGTTCTTC. Its translation: CASRLAGAHNEQFF.

This chain connects TRBV6-6 to TRBJ2-2, with 9 bases lining up with TRBD2. Germline CDR1 and CDR2: MNHNY and SVGAGI (reference sequence). This CDR3 has 16 residues. V lost 7 bases, J lost 1 base, and 7 bases stayed unmatched. CDR3 in amino acids: CASNPLSGGNTGELFF. CDR3 DNA sequence: TGTGCCAGCAACCCACTTAGCGGGGGGAACACCGGGGAGCTGTTTTTT.

The chain uses TRBV6-5 and TRBJ2-1; D is uncertain. Per germline, CDR1 MNHEY and CDR2 SVGAGI. CDR3 length: 11 amino acids. The V and J ends lost 4 bases and 10 bases respectively, with 8 bases between them. This CDR3 reads CASSFNREQFF. The CDR3 coding sequence is TGTGCCAGCAGTTTTAATAGGGAGCAGTTCTTC.

The sample holds a few counts of this clonotype. CDR3 coding DNA: TGTGCCAGCAGCCGAGATAGCGGGGGGGTGTACAATGAGCAGTTCTTC. Residues: CASSRDSGGVYNEQFF. The chain links TRBV5-4 to TRBJ2-1; 11 bases are shared with TRBD2. Germline loops: CDR1 SGHNT, CDR2 YYREEE (reference sequence). The V gene end was trimmed by 4 bases and the J gene end by 4 bases; junction bases not matched to a gene: 7. The CDR3 consists of 16 residues.

This clonotype was seen ten or more times. The rearrangement joins TRBV7-2 to TRBJ2-3; the match to TRBD2 covers 7 bases. The V and J ends lost 6 bases and 6 bases, in that order; junction bases with no gene match: 3. The germline gives CDR1 SGHTA, CDR2 FQGNSA. The CDR3 runs to 12 residues. The CDR3 protein is CASRGGVDTQYF. DNA of the CDR3: TGTGCCAGCAGGGGAGGGGTCGATACGCAGTATTTT.

This clonotype was picked up a small number of times. This chain joins TRBV6-2 or TRBV6-3 and TRBJ1-2; 9 bases are shared with TRBD1. This CDR3 contains 15 residues. Trimming at V came to 0 bases and at J to 8 bases, leaving 7 bases not matched to a gene. CDR1 and CDR2 (germline): MNHEY, SVGEGT. In DNA form, the CDR3 reads TGTGCCAGCAGTTACTCGAGAAGGGACAGGGACGGCTACACCTTC. It specifies CASSYSRRDRDGYTF.

This clonotype was seen a few times. The chain has TRBV4-1 and TRBJ2-1; a possible D gene is TRBD2 (7 bases). The J call may be incorrect, as the DNA end agrees better with TRBJ2-7. In germline, CDR1 is MGHRA, CDR2 YSYEKL. The CDR3 runs 17 residues. CDR3 sequence (DNA): TGCGCCAGCAGCCAAGATCCAGGCGGGGGCAACTACAATGAGCAGTACTTC. Translating it yields CASSQDPGGGNYNEQYF.

The chain has TRBV21-1 and TRBJ2-7; the D call TRBD2 from the table was never checked on the DNA. TRBV21-1 is listed as a pseudogene. This CDR3 is built from 18 residues. The CDR3 nucleotides read TGTGCCAGCAGCAAATTTTTAGCGGGAGGGCGAAAGGGGAACGAGCAGTACTTC. Amino acids: CASSKFLAGGRKGNEQYF.

The chain employs TRBV11-2 and TRBJ2-2; 8 bases align to TRBD1. V was pared by 5 bases and J by 6 bases, with 5 bases of the junction left unmatched. CDR1 and CDR2 from the germline V gene are SGHAT and FQNNGV. The CDR3 runs to 14 residues. The CDR3 protein is CASSPDRGSGELFF. The CDR3 DNA reads TGTGCCAGCAGCCCTGACAGGGGATCCGGGGAGCTGTTTTTT.

The CDR3 nucleotides are TGTGCCACCATGGGACAGGGGACGATCTATGGCTACACCTTC. It encodes CATMGQGTIYGYTF. This rearrangement joins TRBV2 to TRBJ1-2; 10 bases match TRBD1. CDR3 length: 14 residues. Trimming took 10 bases from V and 4 from J; bases not matched to a gene: 9. Germline CDR1 is SNHLY and CDR2 is FYNNEI.

This clonotype was seen only a few times. V usage is TRBV12-3 or TRBV12-4 and J usage is TRBJ1-5; D is ambiguous. CDR3 length: 13 amino acids. The V gene lost 7 bases and the J gene lost 5 bases, with 12 bases spanning the gap. The CDR3 DNA sequence: TGTGCCAGCACAGGAATTTTAGATCAGCCCCAGCATTTT. Translation: CASTGILDQPQHF.

The rearrangement joins TRBV5-1 to TRBJ2-1; D uncertain. The V gene's germline CDR1 is SGHRS and CDR2 YFSETQ. There are 15 residues in the CDR3. Trimming left V 4 bases short and J 0 bases short, with 11 bases between. CDR3: CASSQTQPSYNEQFF. CDR3 DNA sequence: TGCGCCAGCAGCCAAACTCAACCCTCCTACAATGAGCAGTTCTTC. The whole variable domain, filled in from reference TRBV5-1 and TRBJ2-1, reads KAGVTQTPRYLIKTRGQQVTLSCSPISGHRSVSWYQQTPGQGLQFLFEYFSETQRNKGNFPGRFSGRQFSNSRSEMNVSTLELGDSALYLCASSQTQPSYNEQFFGPGTRLTVL.

V gene TRBV6-5 combines with J gene TRBJ1-4, with D uncertain. V lost 6 bases and J 5 bases, leaving 16 bases between the germline ends. CDR1 is MNHEY and CDR2 is SVGAGI in the germline V gene. The CDR3 spans 15 residues. The CDR3 loop is CASRTPGPWNEKLFF. CDR3 bases: TGTGCCAGCAGGACACCCGGTCCTTGGAATGAAAAACTGTTTTTT.

The rearrangement uses TRBV28 and TRBJ2-7; 9 bases match TRBD1. In germline, CDR1 is MDHEN, CDR2 SYDVKM. J lost 2 bases, V lost 2 bases, and 4 bases had no gene match. The CDR3 consists of 15 residues. The CDR3 DNA reads TGTGCCAGCAGTTTAAGGACAGGGGCGGCCTACGAGCAGTACTTC. Protein sequence: CASSLRTGAAYEQYF.

The CDR3 is CSARRETSGDEQYF. CDR3 in DNA: TGCAGTGCTAGACGAGAGACTAGTGGAGATGAGCAGTACTTC. The V call is TRBV20-1, the J call TRBJ2-5, with D perhaps matching TRBD2 (6 bases). With 2 bases removed from V and 11 bases from J, the gap between germline ends came to 21 bases. Germline V lookup: CDR1 DFQATT, CDR2 SNEGSKA (reference sequence). This CDR3 contains 14 residues.

Regarding this clonotype: An end of the junction differs from the germline gene, which may be a read error. The V and J genes are TRBV27 and TRBJ2-4, with 8 bases aligning to TRBD1. The DNA end lines up better with TRBJ2-7; the J call may be wrong. The germline V gene has CDR1 MNHEY and CDR2 SMNVEV (reference sequence). The CDR3 sequence is 14 residues long. CDR3 protein: CTSRLGTGSYEQYF. Here the CDR3 DNA reads TGTACCAGCAGATTGGGGACAGGCAGCTACGAGCAGTACTTC.

The chain couples TRBV20-1 to TRBJ1-2, with 7 bases identical to TRBD1. The CDR3 consists of 15 residues. The germline CDR1 and CDR2 sequences are DFQATT and SNEGSKA (reference sequence). Unmatched junction bases numbered 8, after V lost 0 bases and J lost 4 bases. CDR3 coding DNA: TGCAGTGCTAGAGATGGGAAGGGGGCTGGCTATGGCTACACCTTC. Encoded protein: CSARDGKGAGYGYTF.

The chain employs TRBV6-1 and TRBJ2-7; 11 positions match TRBD1. Gene TRBJ2-5 matches the end of the DNA better, so the J call may be wrong. Germline V gene sequence: CDR1 MNHNS, CDR2 SASEGT. The CDR3 sequence is 19 residues long. CDR3 DNA: TGTGCCAGCAGTAGGACAGGGGGCGCAGGCGGTACGGGATTGGAGACCCAGTACTTC. Translating it yields CASSRTGGAGGTGLETQYF.